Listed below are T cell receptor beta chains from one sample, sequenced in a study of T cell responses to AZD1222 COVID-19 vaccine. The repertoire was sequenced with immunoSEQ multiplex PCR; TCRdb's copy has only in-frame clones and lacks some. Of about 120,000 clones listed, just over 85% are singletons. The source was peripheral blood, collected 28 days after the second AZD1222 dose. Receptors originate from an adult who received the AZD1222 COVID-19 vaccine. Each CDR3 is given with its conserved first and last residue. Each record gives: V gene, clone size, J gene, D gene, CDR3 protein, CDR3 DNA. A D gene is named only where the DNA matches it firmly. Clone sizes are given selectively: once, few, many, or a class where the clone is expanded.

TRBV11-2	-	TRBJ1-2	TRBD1	CASSLGGTGALTF	TGTGCCAGCAGCTTAGGAGGGACAGGGGCTCTAACCTTC
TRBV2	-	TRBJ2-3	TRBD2	CASSEAGGPDTQYF	TGTGCCAGCAGTGAAGCGGGAGGGCCGGATACGCAGTATTTT
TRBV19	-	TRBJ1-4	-	CASSIAFYRATNEKLFF	TGTGCCAGTAGTATAGCCTTCTACAGGGCAACTAATGAAAAACTGTTTTTT
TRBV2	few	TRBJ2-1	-	CASGDWGYNEQFF	TGTGCCAGCGGAGATTGGGGCTACAATGAGCAGTTCTTC
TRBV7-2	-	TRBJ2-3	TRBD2	CASSVGLATDTQYF	TGTGCCAGCAGCGTCGGACTAGCGACAGATACGCAGTATTTT
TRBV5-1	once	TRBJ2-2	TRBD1	CASSPGQGTTGELFF	TGCGCCAGCAGCCCGGGACAGGGAACAACCGGGGAGCTGTTTTTT
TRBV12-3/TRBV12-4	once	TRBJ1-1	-	CASSGTQNTEAFF	TGTGCCAGCAGTGGGACGCAGAACACTGAAGCTTTCTTT
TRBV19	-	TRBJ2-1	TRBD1	CASSSTGTGHEQFF	TGTGCCAGTAGTTCAACCGGGACAGGGCATGAGCAGTTCTTC
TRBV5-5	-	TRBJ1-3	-	CASSLFPSSGNTIYF	TGTGCCAGCAGCTTGTTTCCGAGCTCTGGAAACACCATATATTTT
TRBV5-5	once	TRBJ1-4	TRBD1	CASSLGTGNEKLFF	TGTGCCAGCAGCTTGGGGACAGGGAATGAAAAACTGTTTTTT
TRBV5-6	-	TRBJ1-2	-	CASTLGLSRTYGYTF	TGTGCCAGCACCCTTGGTTTAAGTAGGACGTATGGCTACACCTTC
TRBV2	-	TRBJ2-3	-	CASSQTTGMDTQYF	TGTGCCAGCAGTCAAACGACAGGAATGGATACGCAGTATTTT
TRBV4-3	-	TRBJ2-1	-	CASSRVLLGLDYNEQFF	TGCGCCAGCAGCCGCGTGCTTTTGGGCCTCGACTACAATGAGCAGTTCTTC
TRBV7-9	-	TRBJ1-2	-	CASSPVGVRGYTF	TGTGCCAGCAGCCCCGTGGGGGTCAGGGGCTACACCTTC
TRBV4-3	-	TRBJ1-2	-	CASSQPGTAGYTF	TGCGCCAGCAGCCAACCAGGGACGGCAGGCTACACCTTC
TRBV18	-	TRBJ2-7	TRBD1	CASSPPGQGSHEQYF	TGTGCCAGCTCACCCCCGGGACAGGGGTCCCACGAGCAGTACTTC
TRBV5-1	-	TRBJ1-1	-	CASNKGTLNTEAFF	TGCGCCAGCAACAAAGGGACGTTGAACACTGAAGCTTTCTTT
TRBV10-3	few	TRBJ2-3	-	CAISESQDTQYF	TGTGCCATCAGTGAGTCTCAAGATACGCAGTATTTT
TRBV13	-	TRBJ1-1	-	CASSLKADTEAFF	TGTGCCAGCAGCTTAAAGGCGGACACTGAAGCTTTCTTT
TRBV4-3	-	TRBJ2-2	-	CASSQDPRNTGELFF	TGCGCCAGCAGCCAAGACCCCAGGAACACCGGGGAGCTGTTTTTT
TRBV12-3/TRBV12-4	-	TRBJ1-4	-	CASKGTTNEKLFF	TGTGCCAGCAAAGGGACAACAAATGAAAAACTGTTTTTT
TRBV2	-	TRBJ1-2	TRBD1	CASSHDPGGAGYGYTF	TGTGCCAGCAGTCACGACCCAGGGGGCGCCGGCTATGGCTACACCTTC
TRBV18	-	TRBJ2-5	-	CASSPPGELKTQYF	TGTGCCAGCTCACCACCGGGGGAACTAAAGACCCAGTACTTC
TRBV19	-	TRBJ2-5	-	CASSEGILGTQYF	TGTGCCAGTAGTGAGGGGATTCTGGGGACCCAGTACTTC
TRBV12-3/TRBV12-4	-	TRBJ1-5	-	CASSGGNQPQHF	TGTGCCAGCTCGGGGGGCAATCAGCCCCAGCATTTT
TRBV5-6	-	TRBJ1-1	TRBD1	CASSIQQTGGSEAFF	TGTGCCAGCAGCATCCAGCAGACAGGGGGTTCCGAAGCTTTCTTT
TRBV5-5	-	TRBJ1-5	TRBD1	CASSPRTGDSNQPQHF	TGTGCCAGCAGCCCCCGGACAGGGGATAGCAATCAGCCCCAGCATTTT
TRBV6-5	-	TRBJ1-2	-	CASSPKGYGYTF	TGTGCCAGCAGTCCGAAGGGGTATGGCTACACCTTC
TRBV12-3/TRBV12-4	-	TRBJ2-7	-	CASSLGLYEQYF	TGTGCCAGCAGTTTAGGACTGTACGAGCAGTACTTC
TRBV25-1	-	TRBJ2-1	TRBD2	CASNRGGTGLAGNEQFF	TGTGCCAGCAATAGAGGAGGTACGGGACTAGCGGGCAATGAGCAGTTCTTC
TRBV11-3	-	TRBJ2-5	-	CASSLTAQETQYF	TGTGCCAGCAGCCTTACGGCCCAAGAGACCCAGTACTTC
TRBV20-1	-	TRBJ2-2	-	CSASGFGRGTSNTGELFF	TGCAGTGCTAGTGGCTTCGGCAGGGGCACGTCGAACACCGGGGAGCTGTTTTTT
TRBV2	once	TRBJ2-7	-	CASRYLSYEQYF	TGTGCCAGCAGATACCTCTCCTACGAGCAGTACTTC
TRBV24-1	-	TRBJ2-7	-	CATSEAPGGGEQYF	TGTGCCACCAGTGAGGCCCCTGGAGGGGGCGAGCAGTACTTC
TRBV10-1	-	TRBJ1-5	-	CASRRGNQPQHF	TGCGCCAGCAGACGGGGCAATCAGCCCCAGCATTTT